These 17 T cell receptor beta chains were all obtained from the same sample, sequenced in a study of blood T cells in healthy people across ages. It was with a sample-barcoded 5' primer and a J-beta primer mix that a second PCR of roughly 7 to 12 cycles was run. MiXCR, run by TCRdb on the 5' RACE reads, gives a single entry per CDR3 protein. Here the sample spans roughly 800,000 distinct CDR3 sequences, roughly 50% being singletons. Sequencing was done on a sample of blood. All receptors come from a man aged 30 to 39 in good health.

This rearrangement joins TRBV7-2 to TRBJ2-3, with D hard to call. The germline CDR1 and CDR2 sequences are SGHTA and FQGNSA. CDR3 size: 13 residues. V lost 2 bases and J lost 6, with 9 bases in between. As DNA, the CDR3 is TGTGCCAGCAGCTTAATGGCCGGGGATACGCAGTATTTT. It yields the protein CASSLMAGDTQYF.

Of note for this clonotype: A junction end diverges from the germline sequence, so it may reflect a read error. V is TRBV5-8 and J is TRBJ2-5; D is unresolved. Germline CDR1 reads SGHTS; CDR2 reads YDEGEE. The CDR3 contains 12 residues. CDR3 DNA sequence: TGTGCCGGCAGCTTGACGGAGCAATCCCAGTACTTC. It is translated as CAGSLTEQSQYF. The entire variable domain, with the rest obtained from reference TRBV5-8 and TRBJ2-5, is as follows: EAGVTQSPTHLIKTRGQQATLRCSPISGHTSVYWYQQALGLGLQFLLWYDEGEERNRGNFPPRFSGRQFPNYSSELNVNALELEDSALYLCAGSLTEQSQYFGPGTRLLVL.

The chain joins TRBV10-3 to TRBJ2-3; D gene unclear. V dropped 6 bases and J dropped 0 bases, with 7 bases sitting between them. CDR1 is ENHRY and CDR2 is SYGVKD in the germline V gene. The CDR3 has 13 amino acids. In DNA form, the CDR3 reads TGTGCCATCAGAACGTCTAGCACAGATACGCAGTATTTT. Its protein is CAIRTSSTDTQYF.

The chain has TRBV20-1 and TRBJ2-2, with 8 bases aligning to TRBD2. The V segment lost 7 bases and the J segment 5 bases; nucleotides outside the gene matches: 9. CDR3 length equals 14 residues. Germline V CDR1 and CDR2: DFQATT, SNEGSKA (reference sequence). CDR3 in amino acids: CSGAAGLGTGELFF. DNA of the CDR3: TGCAGTGGGGCGGCGGGACTAGGTACCGGGGAGCTGTTTTTT.

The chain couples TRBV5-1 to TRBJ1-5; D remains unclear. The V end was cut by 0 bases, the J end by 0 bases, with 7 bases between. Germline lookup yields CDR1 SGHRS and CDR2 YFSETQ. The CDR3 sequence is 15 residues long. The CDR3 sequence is CASSLDGFSNQPQHF. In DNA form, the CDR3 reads TGCGCCAGCAGCTTGGATGGGTTTAGCAATCAGCCCCAGCATTTT. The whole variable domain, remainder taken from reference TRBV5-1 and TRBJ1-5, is KAGVTQTPRYLIKTRGQQVTLSCSPISGHRSVSWYQQTPGQGLQFLFEYFSETQRNKGNFPGRFSGRQFSNSRSEMNVSTLELGDSALYLCASSLDGFSNQPQHFGDGTRLSIL.

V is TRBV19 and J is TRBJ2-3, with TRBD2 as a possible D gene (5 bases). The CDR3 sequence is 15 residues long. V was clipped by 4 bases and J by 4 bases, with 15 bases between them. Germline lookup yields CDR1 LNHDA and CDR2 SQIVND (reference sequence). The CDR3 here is CASSTGRGRSDTQYF. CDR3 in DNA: TGTGCCAGTAGTACCGGCCGGGGTAGATCAGATACGCAGTATTTT.

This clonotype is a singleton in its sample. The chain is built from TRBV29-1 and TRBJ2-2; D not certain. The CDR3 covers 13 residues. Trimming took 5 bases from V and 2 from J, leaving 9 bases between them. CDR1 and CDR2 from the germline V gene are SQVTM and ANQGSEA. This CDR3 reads CSVSFRNTGELFF. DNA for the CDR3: TGCAGCGTTTCGTTCCGCAACACCGGGGAGCTGTTTTTT.

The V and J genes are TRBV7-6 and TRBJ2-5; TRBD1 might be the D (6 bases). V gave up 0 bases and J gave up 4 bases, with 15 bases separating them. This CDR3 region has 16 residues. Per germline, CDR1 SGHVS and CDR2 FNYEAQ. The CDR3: CASSLARRGLGETQYF. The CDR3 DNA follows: TGTGCCAGCAGCTTAGCGCGAAGGGGGTTAGGAGAGACCCAGTACTTC.

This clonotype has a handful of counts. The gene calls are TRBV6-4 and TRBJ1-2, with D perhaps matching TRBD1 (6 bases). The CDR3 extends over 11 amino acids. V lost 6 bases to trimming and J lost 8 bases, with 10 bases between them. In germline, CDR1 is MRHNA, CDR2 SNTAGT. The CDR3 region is CASSGGAGYTF. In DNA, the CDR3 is TGTGCCAGCAGCGGGGGGGCCGGCTACACCTTC.

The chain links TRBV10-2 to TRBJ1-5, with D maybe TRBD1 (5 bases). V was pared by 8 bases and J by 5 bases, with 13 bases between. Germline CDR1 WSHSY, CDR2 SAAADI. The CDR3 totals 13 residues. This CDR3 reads CASGNTGDQPQHF. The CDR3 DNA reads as TGCGCCAGCGGCAACACGGGGGATCAGCCCCAGCATTTT.

The CDR3 region is CASSEVEGATYEQYF. CDR3 sequence (DNA): TGTGCCAGCAGTGAAGTGGAGGGGGCTACCTACGAGCAGTACTTC. This chain uses TRBV6-1 with TRBJ2-7; perhaps TRBD1 as D (7 bases). There are 15 residues in the CDR3. V was trimmed by 1 base and J by 2 bases, leaving 12 bases between them. Germline V lookup: CDR1 MNHNS, CDR2 SASEGT.

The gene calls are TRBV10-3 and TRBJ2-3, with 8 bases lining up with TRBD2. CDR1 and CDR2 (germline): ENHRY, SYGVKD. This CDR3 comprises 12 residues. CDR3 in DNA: TGTGCTAGCGGGGTAACCACAGATACGCAGTATTTT. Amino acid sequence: CASGVTTDTQYF.

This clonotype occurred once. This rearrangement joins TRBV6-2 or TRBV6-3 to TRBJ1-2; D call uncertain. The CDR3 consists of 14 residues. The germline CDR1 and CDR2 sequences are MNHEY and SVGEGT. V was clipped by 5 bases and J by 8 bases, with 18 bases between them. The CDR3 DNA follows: TGTGCCAGCAGTGTACTCTACCGGGGAGGAGGCTACACCTTC. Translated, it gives CASSVLYRGGGYTF.

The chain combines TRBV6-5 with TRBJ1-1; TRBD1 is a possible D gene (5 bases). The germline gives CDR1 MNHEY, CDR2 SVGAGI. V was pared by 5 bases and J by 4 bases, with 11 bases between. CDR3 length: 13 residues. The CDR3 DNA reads TGTGCCAGCAGTGTGGGACTGGTCACTGAAGCTTTCTTT. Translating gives CASSVGLVTEAFF.

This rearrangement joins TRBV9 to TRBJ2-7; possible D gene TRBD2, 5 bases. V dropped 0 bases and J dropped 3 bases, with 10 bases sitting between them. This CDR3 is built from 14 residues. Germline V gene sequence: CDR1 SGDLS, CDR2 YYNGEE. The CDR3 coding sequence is TGTGCCAGCAGCGTAGCTTCCCGGGACTACGAGCAGTACTTC. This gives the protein CASSVASRDYEQYF.

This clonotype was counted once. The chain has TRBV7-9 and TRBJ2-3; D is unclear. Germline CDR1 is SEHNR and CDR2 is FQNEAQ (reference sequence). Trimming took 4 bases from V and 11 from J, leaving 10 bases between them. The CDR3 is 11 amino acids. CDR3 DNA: TGTGCCAGCAGCTCAAACTTCGTGCAGTATTTT. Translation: CASSSNFVQYF.

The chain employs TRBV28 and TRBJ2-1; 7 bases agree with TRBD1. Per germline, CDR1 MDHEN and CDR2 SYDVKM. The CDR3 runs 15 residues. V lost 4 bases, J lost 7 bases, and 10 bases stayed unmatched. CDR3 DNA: TGTGCCAGCAGTTCGACAGGGTGGTTGGGAAATGAGCAGTTCTTC. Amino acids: CASSSTGWLGNEQFF. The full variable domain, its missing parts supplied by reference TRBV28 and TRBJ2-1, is DVKVTQSSRYLVKRTGEKVFLECVQDMDHENMFWYRQDPGLGLRLIYFSYDVKMKEKGDIPEGYSVSREKKERFSLILESASTNQTSMYLCASSSTGWLGNEQFFGPGTRLTVL.